This T cell receptor beta chain stems from a study of Ad26.COV2.S vaccination and SARS-CoV-2 variants. Study-level results: Recipients of vaccine and of placebo showed similar breadth of their non-spike TCR repertoires. Vaccinees displayed broader spike-specific TCR repertoires than placebo recipients.

Trimming cost V 5 bases and J 1 base, with 8 bases left between them. Germline loops: CDR1 SGHTA, CDR2 FQGNSA. CDR3 length: 13 residues. Specified treatment: roughly 19 received Ad26.COV2.S at low or high dose, single or two shots; several received placebo; per-sample allocation not given. Following the first vaccine or placebo injection, samples were taken on day 63. Clones were read by immunoSEQ multiplex PCR, and TCRdb kept only the in-frame ones, dropping some. In the table there are about 350,000 clones, roughly 90% of which are singletons. Turning to this clone: Antigen: not known. The same CDR3 also results from other DNA sequences found in this sample.

Sequencing used peripheral blood, obtained in a trial of Ad26.COV2.S vaccine versus placebo. The receptor was derived from a person aged 18-60 years who received the Ad26.COV2.S COVID-19 vaccine or a placebo. The gene calls are TRBV7-2 and TRBJ1-1; D uncertain. CDR3 residues: CASSPTRNTEAFF. The CDR3 DNA reads as TGTGCCAGCAGCCCGACACGGAACACTGAAGCTTTCTTT.